The present entry profiles one T cell receptor beta chain with its context. The CDR3 has 12 residues. Germline V gene sequence: CDR1 SGHAT, CDR2 FQNNGV. Trimming shortened V by 3 bases and J by 1 base, and 3 bases separated the two germline ends. These data are taken from a study of cytomegalovirus exposure and HLA in healthy donors. The PCR contained 60 Vbeta and 13 Jbeta primers. Assay: immunoSEQ multiplex PCR; the TCRdb copy retains only in-frame clones and omits some. The sample includes around 92,000 clones, 81% of them seen just once. What was sequenced was PBMCs. This sequence joins TRBV11-2 and TRBJ2-5, with D unclear. The clonotype originates from a girl aged 2 to 10 in good health and CMV-seropositive. The chain's CDR3 is CASSFLQETQYF. The DNA of the CDR3 is TGTGCCAGCAGCTTCCTCCAAGAGACCCAGTACTTC.